Below are 16 T cell receptor beta chains sequenced from a single sample in a study of cytomegalovirus exposure and HLA in healthy donors. Primers: 60 Vbeta forward and 13 Jbeta reverse. Measured with immunoSEQ multiplex PCR; TCRdb has only the in-frame clones, and not every one. The data hold 150,000 to 200,000 clones, with approximately 73% observed a single time. Sequenced sample: PBMCs. These receptors all stem from a man between 50 and 59 years old in good health and CMV-seronegative.

The CDR3 DNA is TGTGCCAGCAGTGACTCGAAAGGGGAAGGCAATCAGCCCCAGCATTTT. Translating it yields CASSDSKGEGNQPQHF. The gene calls are TRBV6-4 and TRBJ1-5, with D tentatively TRBD1 (5 bases). The CDR3 totals 16 residues. Trimming shortened V by 0 bases and J by 2 bases, and 11 bases separated the two germline ends. CDR1 is MRHNA, CDR2 SNTAGT, per germline.

The chain recombines TRBV25-1 with TRBJ1-6, with D tentatively TRBD1 (5 bases). From germline, CDR1 is MGHDK and CDR2 SYGVNS. The V end was cut by 1 base, the J end by 6 bases, with 10 bases between. This CDR3 contains 15 residues. CDR3 loop: CASSEWAGINSPLHF. The DNA for the CDR3 is TGTGCCAGCAGTGAATGGGCAGGGATTAATTCACCCCTCCACTTT.

This chain links TRBV28 with TRBJ2-3, with 8 bases matching TRBD1. CDR1 and CDR2 from the germline V gene are MDHEN and SYDVKM. This CDR3 has 14 residues. V lost 6 bases and J lost 5; bases outside the gene matches: 7. CDR3 in DNA: TGTGCCAGCAGAGGCAGGGGGCGGGGAGATACGCAGTATTTT. It is translated as CASRGRGRGDTQYF.

This clone was observed a few times. The chain uses TRBV28 and TRBJ2-2, with D possibly TRBD2 on 7 matching bases. V gave up 3 bases and J gave up 1 base, with 15 bases separating them. The length of the CDR3 is 17 residues. The germline gives CDR1 MDHEN, CDR2 SYDVKM. CDR3 in amino acids: CASSLGGTTGNTGELFF. The DNA for the CDR3 is TGTGCCAGCAGTTTGGGGGGGACGACAGGGAACACCGGGGAGCTGTTTTTT.

The chain joins TRBV7-3 to TRBJ2-7; 8 bases are a match to TRBD1. The CDR3 extends over 16 amino acids. Germline lookup yields CDR1 SGHTA and CDR2 FQGTGA. With V trimmed by 0 bases and J by 5 bases, 9 bases remained unmatched. CDR3 region: CASSLTPGGLVNEQYF. The DNA for the CDR3 is TGTGCCAGCAGCTTAACACCAGGGGGCTTAGTGAACGAGCAGTACTTC.

The chain links TRBV5-1 to TRBJ2-5; TRBD1 might be the D (5 bases). Trimming shortened V by 0 bases and J by 5 bases, and 20 bases separated the two germline ends. The CDR3 runs to 17 residues. Per the germline V gene, CDR1 is SGHRS and CDR2 is YFSETQ. In DNA, the CDR3 is TGCGCCAGCAGCTTGGGGGTTTTAGGGGCGATGGAGGAGACCCAGTACTTC. This gives the protein CASSLGVLGAMEETQYF.

This chain links TRBV6-5 with TRBJ2-1, with TRBD1 matching over 7 bases. CDR1 and CDR2 from the germline V gene are MNHEY and SVGAGI. V dropped 6 bases and J dropped 7; count of bases not matched to a gene: 6. The CDR3 consists of 13 residues. The CDR3 DNA follows: TGTGCCAGCAGCACAGGGGTAACGAATGAGCAGTTCTTC. It is translated as CASSTGVTNEQFF.

The rearrangement uses TRBV6-5 and TRBJ1-1; TRBD1 aligns across 8 bases. With 7 bases clipped from V and 7 bases from J, the junction kept 11 bases outside the gene matches. Per germline, CDR1 MNHEY and CDR2 SVGAGI. CDR3 length: 14 amino acids. The CDR3 here is CASTPRTGRFEAFF. CDR3 DNA: TGTGCCAGCACCCCCCGGACAGGGAGGTTTGAAGCTTTCTTT.

The chain carries TRBV5-1 and TRBJ2-2; 7 positions agree with TRBD1. V lost 7 bases and J lost 0; bases outside the gene matches: 15. This CDR3 is built from 18 residues. Germline CDR1 is SGHRS and CDR2 is YFSETQ. The CDR3 reads CASRTEKGTATNTGELFF. The CDR3 DNA reads as TGCGCCAGCCGGACTGAAAAAGGGACAGCAACGAACACCGGGGAGCTGTTTTTT.

The chain uses TRBV28 and TRBJ2-2; 8 positions match TRBD1. The CDR3 has 15 amino acids. Germline V gene sequence: CDR1 MDHEN, CDR2 SYDVKM. Unmatched junction bases numbered 2, after V lost 4 bases and J lost 1 base. This CDR3 is CASSYGTGNTGELFF. For the CDR3, the DNA is TGTGCCAGCAGTTATGGGACAGGGAACACCGGGGAGCTGTTTTTT.

The V and J genes are TRBV5-1 and TRBJ2-1, with 11 bases matching TRBD2. The CDR3 runs to 15 residues. From germline, CDR1 is SGHRS and CDR2 YFSETQ. The V gene end was trimmed by 0 bases and the J gene end by 7 bases; junction bases not matched to a gene: 3. CDR3 sequence (DNA): TGCGCCAGCAGCTTGGGCCCTAGCGGGGGGAATGAGCAGTTCTTC. This gives the protein CASSLGPSGGNEQFF.

The CDR3 DNA follows: TGTGCCGCTGAGGGAGGCGAACTAGCCAAAAACATTCAGTACTTC. It is translated as CAAEGGELAKNIQYF. The chain is built from TRBV28 and TRBJ2-4; weak D call: TRBD2 (6 bases). The CDR3 runs 15 residues. Germline V gene data show CDR1 as MDHEN and CDR2 as SYDVKM. V lost 11 bases to trimming and J lost 0 bases, with 17 bases between them. Looking up the rest from reference TRBV28 and TRBJ2-4 gives the full variable domain: DVKVTQSSRYLVKRTGEKVFLECVQDMDHENMFWYRQDPGLGLRLIYFSYDVKMKEKGDIPEGYSVSREKKERFSLILESASTNQTSMYLCAAEGGELAKNIQYFGAGTRLSVL.

This clone was observed a few times. The rearrangement links TRBV5-4 to TRBJ2-7; D may be TRBD2 (6 bases). CDR1 and CDR2 from the germline V gene are SGHNT and YYREEE (reference sequence). Trimming shortened V by 0 bases and J by 7 bases, and 14 bases separated the two germline ends. CDR3 length: 14 residues. The CDR3 loop is CASSLVAARGEQYF. The CDR3 DNA reads TGTGCCAGCAGCTTGGTGGCGGCTCGGGGGGAGCAGTACTTC.

The CDR3 reads CASIDPGQRGTNEKLFF. CDR3 sequence (DNA): TGTGCCAGCATTGACCCGGGACAGAGGGGGACTAATGAAAAACTGTTTTTT. V and J are TRBV6-1 and TRBJ1-4; 7 bases align to TRBD1. Germline trimming cut 7 bases from V and 2 bases from J; bases unmatched to any gene: 13. Germline V CDR1 and CDR2: MNHNS, SASEGT. This CDR3 comprises 17 residues.

This clone was counted only a few times. The chain recombines TRBV25-1 with TRBJ1-5; possible D gene TRBD1, 5 bases. The CDR3 runs 13 residues. V shed 7 bases and J shed 5 bases, with 12 bases lying between them. CDR1 MGHDK and CDR2 SYGVNS come from the germline V gene. CDR3 loop: CASKDTVHQPQHF. In DNA, the CDR3 is TGTGCCAGCAAGGACACCGTCCATCAGCCCCAGCATTTT. The variable domain in full, completed from reference TRBV25-1 and TRBJ1-5, reads EADIYQTPRYLVIGTGKKITLECSQTMGHDKMYWYQQDPGMELHLIHYSYGVNSTEKGDLSSESTVSRIRTEHFPLTLESARPSHTSQYLCASKDTVHQPQHFGDGTRLSIL.

The J gene is TRBJ2-1, the V gene TRBV5-1, with 8 bases that match TRBD1. The germline V gene has CDR1 SGHRS and CDR2 YFSETQ. The V gene end was trimmed by 1 base and the J gene end by 6 bases; junction bases not matched to a gene: 6. The CDR3 extends over 15 amino acids. Here the CDR3 DNA reads TGCGCCAGCAGCTTGACGGGACAGGTCACCAATGAGCAGTTCTTC. Translating it yields CASSLTGQVTNEQFF.